This entry lists 10 T cell receptor beta chains sequenced from one sample in a study of tissue T cells after allogeneic stem cell transplantation (dated 2022 in TCRdb). What this sample's time point label stands for: mouse harvest day 14 after allogeneic transplant. Mouse grafts combined 10^7 T-cell-depleted bone marrow cells with 10^6 splenic CD5+ T cells, given via tail vein injection. Libraries were built with the immunoSEQ multiplex PCR assay. In TCRdb, the immuneACCESS table is reduced to in-frame sequences with V and J assigned. These tables do not hold every clone; where another copy was compared, an unresolved V gene accounts for under half, and the others remain unexplained. For this sample the table gives around 2,200 clones, of which under 55% were detected only once. Clones ranked in the top ten supply almost 40% of the sample. Sequencing input: liver tissue. Every receptor here comes from a female BALB/c mouse given C57BL/6 T cells with graft-versus-host disease after an allogeneic hematopoietic cell transplant.

Points on this clone: The genes and germline here are from mouse. Read coverage stops 1 residue before the CDR3 terminus; the germline J gene supplies the remainder. The genes are TRBV5 and TRBJ1-1, with D maybe TRBD1 (6 bases). The CDR3 is 13 residues long. With 1 base removed from V and 6 bases from J, the gap between germline ends came to 9 bases. Germline V gives CDR1 LGHNA, CDR2 YNLKQL (reference sequence). CDR3 DNA (partial): TGTGCCAGCAGCCAAGGACAGGAACCAGAAGTCTTC. It translates to CASSQGQEPEVF. The whole CDR3 region reads CASSQGQEPEVFF.

About this clone itself: Gene labels here are mouse ones. The read terminates 1 residue before the CDR3 end, so the remaining end is supplied by the germline J gene. This chain uses TRBV4 with TRBJ2-1; D is ambiguous. This CDR3 region has 14 residues. The germline V and J ends were trimmed by 6 bases and 1 base, with 10 bases remaining between them. Germline V lookup: CDR1 LGHDT, CDR2 YNNKQL (reference sequence). The covered CDR3 bases are TGTGCCAGCAGGAAACCGGGGAACTATGCTGAGCAGTTC. Encoded protein: CASRKPGNYAEQF. Given in full, the CDR3 is CASRKPGNYAEQFF.

This clone occurred a few times. The germline and genes are mouse ones. The observed sequence ends 1 residue before the CDR3 terminus, with the missing tail filled in from the germline J gene. The chain combines TRBV22 with TRBJ1-5; whether TRBD1, the table's D call, matches the DNA was not checked. TRBV22 is classified as a pseudogene. The CDR3 has 15 amino acids. The sequenced part of the CDR3 DNA is TGTGCCAGCAGTCCCCCGACATATAACAACCAGGCTCCGCTT. Residues: CASSPPTYNNQAPL. The whole CDR3 sequence is CASSPPTYNNQAPLF.

Judged by abundance, this clone is large. The genes are named according to mouse. With the read ending 1 residue before the CDR3 end, the germline J gene is used to fill in that end. The chain has TRBV31 and TRBJ2-4; the match to TRBD2 covers 10 bases. V lost 0 bases to trimming and J lost 0 bases; unmatched junction nucleotides: 3. This CDR3 has 16 amino acids. Per germline, CDR1 GKSSPN and CDR2 SITVG. CDR3 residues: CAWSLGLGSSQNTLYF. CDR3 DNA, as far as it was read: TGTGCCTGGAGTCTGGGACTGGGGTCTAGTCAAAACACCTTGTAC.

Turning to this clone: The gene names here belong to mouse. The read stops 1 residue short of the end of the CDR3; the missing end is completed from the germline J gene. V gene TRBV15 combines with J gene TRBJ1-1, with D uncertain. This CDR3 is built from 12 residues. Germline V gene lookup returns CDR1 SGHND and CDR2 FRSKSL. The ends were cut back, 6 bases at V and 1 base at J, with 6 bases in the middle. The part of the CDR3 DNA that was read is TGTGCCAGCAGCGCAGGGAACACAGAAGTCTTC. It codes for CASSAGNTEVF. The whole CDR3 protein is CASSAGNTEVFF.

Notes on this clone: Gene names are mouse gene names. The read ends 1 residue shy of where the CDR3 ends; the end is completed using the germline J gene. This rearrangement joins TRBV23 to TRBJ2-4; the listed D gene, TRBD2, was not tested against the DNA. CDR3 length: 13 residues. The germline CDR1 and CDR2 sequences are KGHTA and FQNQQP. The CDR3 bases that were read are TGCTCCAGCAGTGGGACTGGGCTAAACACCTTGTAC. This sequence encodes CSSSGTGLNTLY. The whole CDR3 reads CSSSGTGLNTLYF. The complete variable domain, with remaining parts taken from reference TRBV23 and TRBJ2-4, reads DAAVTQKPRYLIKMKGQEAEMKCIPEKGHTAVFWYQQKQSKELKFLIYFQNQQPLDQIDMVKERFSAVCPSSSLCSLGIRTCEAEDSALYLCSSSGTGLNTLYFGAGTRLSVL.

Of note for this clone: Genes and germline are mouse. The CDR3 end falls 1 residue outside the read, so it is completed with the germline J gene. V is TRBV26 and J is TRBJ2-4; D gene ambiguous. The CDR3 runs 13 residues. The V end lost 4 bases, the J end lost 0 bases, and 5 bases lay between the germline ends. Looked up from germline, CDR1 is KGHPV and CDR2 is FQNQEV (reference sequence). The covered CDR3 bases are TGTGCCAGCAGTCCGGACAGTCAAAACACCTTGTAC. This gives the protein CASSPDSQNTLY. The full CDR3 sequence reads CASSPDSQNTLYF.

On this clone itself: Genes and germline come from the mouse. The part of the CDR3 DNA that was read is TGTGCCAGCAGCTTTACTGGGGGGGCGCATGCTGAGCAGTTC. Its translation: CASSFTGGAHAEQF. The whole CDR3 region reads CASSFTGGAHAEQFF. This chain joins TRBV24 and TRBJ2-1, with 11 bases fitting TRBD2. Read data end 1 residue before the CDR3 end; the end is taken from the germline J gene. Germline V lookup: CDR1 KGHTA, CDR2 FRNEEI. The ends lost 6 bases at V and 5 bases at J; junction bases unmatched: 6. The length of the CDR3 is 15 residues.

Of note for this clone: Mouse gene names and germline throughout. The CDR3 end lies 1 residue beyond the end of the read and is filled in from the germline J gene. The chain carries TRBV23 and TRBJ2-2. Germline V gene data show CDR1 as KGHTA and CDR2 as FQNQQP. The length of the CDR3 is 14 residues. The CDR3 protein is CSSSQSGGTGQLYF. CDR3 bases read: TGCTCCAGCAGTCAATCAGGGGGGACCGGGCAGCTCTAC.

Comments on this clone: Gene and germline names: mouse. The read halts 1 residue ahead of the CDR3 end, with the missing end drawn from the germline J gene. This chain links TRBV13-1 with TRBJ2-4; D ambiguous. Germline loops: CDR1 NSHNY, CDR2 SYGAGN. V was trimmed by 3 bases and J by 3 bases, leaving 5 bases between them. The CDR3 length is 12 residues. CDR3 amino acids: CASSGAQNTLYF. CDR3 bases read: TGTGCCAGCAGTGGGGCCCAAAACACCTTGTAC.